The clone carrying this T cell receptor beta chain is labeled medium-sized. Antigen: not known. Germline-derived CDR1 and CDR2 are SNHLY and FYNNEI. This CDR3 is 12 amino acids long. V lost 6 bases and J lost 7; bases outside the gene matches: 3. The data derive from a study of immune evolution from preneoplasia to lung adenocarcinoma. Broader study findings: Compared with EGFR-mutant or double wild-type lesions, KRAS-mutant nodules were more clonal. Later-stage lesions appeared to have more T cells, more diversity, less clonality.

The protocol was immunoSEQ multiplex PCR, while the TCRdb copy is restricted to in-frame clones and leaves out a portion. The sample lists 27,000 or so clones; just under 75% were seen once. Resections took place in Japan or China from about 2013 to 2018. Macro-dissection enriched premalignant or tumor cells before nucleic acid extraction. The chain joins TRBV2 to TRBJ2-5; 9 nucleotides match TRBD1. The sequence was obtained from a person between 55 and 69 years old with invasive lung adenocarcinoma. Some clones in this sample may be carry-over from other donors' samples. The sequencing sample was made of FFPE invasive lung adenocarcinoma tissue. Here the CDR3 reads CASRTTGGTQYF. DNA for the CDR3: TGTGCCAGCAGGACGACAGGGGGGACCCAGTACTTC.